These T cell receptor beta chains were read from a single sample in a study of blood T cell repertoires in COVID-19. The method was immunoSEQ multiplex PCR; TCRdb's version includes in-frame clones alone and lacks a portion of them. The repertoire holds about 93,000 clones, under 90% seen once, with approximately 1.5% in the top ten. The specimen was peripheral blood. The receptors originated from a human donor with active COVID-19. The donor label of this sample is uncertain. Each CDR3 is given with its conserved first and last residue. D genes are given only for firm matches. Only some rows state a clone size, as once, few, many or a class for expanded clones.

j_call | clone_size | d_call | v_call | cdr3_length | cdr3_nt | cdr3_aa
TRBJ2-3 | few | - | TRBV12-2 | 18 | TGTGCAAGGCGCTCCGCTCGTGATCCCCGGGGAGGCACAGATACGCAGTATTTT | CARRSARDPRGGTDTQYF
TRBJ1-5 | - | - | TRBV27 | 14 | TGTGCCAGCAGTTGGACTCAGAGCAATCAGCCCCAGCATTTT | CASSWTQSNQPQHF
TRBJ2-1 | - | - | TRBV9 | 14 | TGTGCCAGCAGCGTAGTCAGACGGGGAGATGAGCAGTTCTTC | CASSVVRRGDEQFF
TRBJ1-2 | - | - | TRBV7-2 | 14 | TGTGCCAGCAGCGAATGGACAGCCATCCCCCGCCTTACCTTC | CASSEWTAIPRLTF
TRBJ2-3 | - | - | TRBV6-5 | 14 | TGTGCCAGCAGTTTGGGGGGACCCACAGATACGCAGTATTTT | CASSLGGPTDTQYF
TRBJ2-5 | - | TRBD2 | TRBV14 | 15 | TGTGCCAGCAGACCCAGCGGGGGGCCCCGGGAGACCCAGTACTTC | CASRPSGGPRETQYF
TRBJ1-2 | - | - | TRBV27 | 15 | TGTGCCAGCCAACCTGGGAGTCCCAACCCCTATGGCTACACCTTC | CASQPGSPNPYGYTF
TRBJ1-6 | - | - | TRBV30 | 13 | TGTGCCCGGAGAGCGCAGGGTAATTCACCCCTCCACTTT | CARRAQGNSPLHF
TRBJ2-7 | once | TRBD1 | TRBV27 | 13 | TGTGCCAGCAGCCCGCGGACAGGAGGCGAGCAGTACTTC | CASSPRTGGEQYF
TRBJ1-4 | - | - | TRBV9 | 14 | TGTGCCAGCAGCGTTGTAGAAACTAATGAAAAACTGTTTTTT | CASSVVETNEKLFF
TRBJ1-6 | - | - | TRBV6-6 | 15 | - | CASSSSSSYNSPLHF
TRBJ2-2 | - | - | TRBV10-3 | 17 | TGTGCCATCAGCGCCCTCCCTGACGGGGGGCACACCGGGGAGCTGTTTTTT | CAISALPDGGHTGELFF
TRBJ2-7 | - | TRBD1 | TRBV6-5 | 13 | TGTGCCAGCAGTTTGGGACAGCGCTACGAGCAGTACTTC | CASSLGQRYEQYF
TRBJ1-2 | - | TRBD1 | TRBV2 | 12 | TGTGCCAGCAGCGAGACAGGGGTTAGCTACACCTTC | CASSETGVSYTF